One sample yielded the 21 T cell receptor beta chains listed below, sequenced in a study of blood T cell repertoires in COVID-19. Some clones are missing from TCRdb's copy, which holds only in-frame ones; the method was immunoSEQ multiplex PCR. Among over 200,000 clones listed, about 86% were seen once. Sequenced: PBMCs or T cells enriched from blood (not recorded which). The receptors were sampled from a woman aged 25 to 39 who had been exposed to COVID-19.

The chain couples TRBV5-8 to TRBJ1-2; D perhaps matches TRBD1 (6 bases). The CDR3 totals 14 residues. Trimming took off 4 bases at V and 2 bases at J, with 12 bases between the two ends. From germline, CDR1 is SGHTS and CDR2 YDEGEE. The CDR3 bases are TGTGCCAGCAGCCCGCAGCAGGGGAACTATGGCTACACCTTC. Its protein product is CASSPQQGNYGYTF.

The chain uses TRBV5-8 and TRBJ2-2; weak D call: TRBD1 (6 bases). The CDR3 is 16 amino acids. Trimming took off 4 bases at V and 5 bases at J, with 18 bases between the two ends. The germline V gene has CDR1 SGHTS and CDR2 YDEGEE. CDR3 in DNA: TGTGCCAGCAGCCAGGGGCCAGAACTCCGAACCGGGGAGCTGTTTTTT. Its protein is CASSQGPELRTGELFF. Supplemented by reference TRBV5-8 and TRBJ2-2, the full variable domain reads EAGVTQSPTHLIKTRGQQATLRCSPISGHTSVYWYQQALGLGLQFLLWYDEGEERNRGNFPPRFSGRQFPNYSSELNVNALELEDSALYLCASSQGPELRTGELFFGEGSRLTVL.

The chain is built from TRBV12-3 or TRBV12-4 and TRBJ2-2; D is unclear. CDR3 length: 13 residues. The V end lost 8 bases, the J end lost 4 bases, and 11 bases lay between the germline ends. The CDR3 bases are TGTGCCAGCTTCCAGGAATTCACCGGGGAGCTGTTTTTT. It codes for CASFQEFTGELFF.

This clone was observed a few times. This sequence joins TRBV6-5 and TRBJ1-2; D is unresolved. The length of the CDR3 is 13 residues. Per the germline V gene, CDR1 is MNHEY and CDR2 is SVGAGI. Trimming took 6 bases from V and 5 from J, leaving 13 bases between them. CDR3 sequence reads: CASSPRLPYGYTF. For the CDR3, the DNA is TGTGCCAGCAGCCCCAGACTGCCTTATGGCTACACCTTC.

Only one count was recorded for this clone. The genes are TRBV10-1 and TRBJ1-3; no reliable D call. Germline values: CDR1 WNHNN, CDR2 SYGVQD (reference sequence). The V gene lost 4 bases and the J gene lost 4 bases, with 8 bases spanning the gap. The CDR3 length is 13 residues. This CDR3 reads CASSAPPGNTIYF. CDR3 nucleotides: TGCGCCAGCAGTGCCCCTCCGGGAAACACCATATATTTT.

CDR3 nucleotide sequence: TGCGCCAGCAGCTTGCCCGAGACTAGCGGGGGCACAGATACGCAGTATTTT. Its protein is CASSLPETSGGTDTQYF. This chain uses TRBV5-1 with TRBJ2-3; TRBD2 matches at 11 bases. The V gene's germline CDR1 is SGHRS and CDR2 YFSETQ. V lost 1 base and J lost 1; bases outside the gene matches: 5. The CDR3 loop spans 17 amino acids.

The chain couples TRBV5-1 to TRBJ1-1; D remains unclear. Trimming shortened V by 0 bases and J by 5 bases, and 8 bases separated the two germline ends. This CDR3 region has 13 residues. CDR1 is SGHRS, CDR2 YFSETQ, per germline. The CDR3 coding sequence is TGCGCCAGCAGCTTGGATCACGGGACTGAAGCTTTCTTT. It is translated as CASSLDHGTEAFF.

CDR3 amino acids: CASSPRKGQGSYEQYF. CDR3 DNA: TGTGCCAGCTCACCACGGAAGGGACAGGGGTCCTACGAGCAGTACTTC. J is TRBJ2-7 and V is TRBV18; 10 bases are a match to TRBD1. The CDR3 loop spans 16 amino acids. Germline assignment: CDR1 KGHSH and CDR2 LQKENI. V lost 1 base and J lost 1; bases outside the gene matches: 4.

The CDR3 spells CASSPEHDRGSYNEQFF. CDR3 DNA: TGTGCCAGCAGCCCAGAACACGACAGGGGCTCCTACAATGAGCAGTTCTTC. This sequence joins TRBV3-1 (or the pseudogene TRBV3-2) and TRBJ2-1; 8 bases match TRBD1. Germline assignment: CDR1 LGHDT and CDR2 YNNKEL (reference sequence). The CDR3 extends over 17 amino acids. Trimming removed 4 bases from V and 0 bases from J; junction bases left unmatched: 8.

This clone was seen a single time. The J gene is TRBJ2-4, the V gene TRBV27; D possibly corresponds to TRBD2 (6 bases). CDR1 and CDR2 (germline): MNHEY, SMNVEV (reference sequence). Trimming removed 4 bases from V and 7 bases from J, with 11 bases in between. The CDR3 loop spans 13 amino acids. CDR3 in DNA: TGTGCCAGCAGTTCCGCGGGGTGGAACATTCAGTACTTC. Encoded protein: CASSSAGWNIQYF.

The chain recombines TRBV20-1 with TRBJ2-7; D gene uncertain. V was clipped by 3 bases and J by 2 bases, with 14 bases between them. Germline values: CDR1 DFQATT, CDR2 SNEGSKA (reference sequence). The CDR3 loop spans 14 amino acids. CDR3 bases: TGCAGTGCTAGTAACGGCGGTCGGGCCTACGAGCAGTACTTC. Amino acid sequence: CSASNGGRAYEQYF.

The CDR3 region is CASSLRTGAANTGELFF. The CDR3 nucleotides are TGCGCCAGCAGCTTGCGGACAGGGGCGGCGAACACCGGGGAGCTGTTTTTT. The chain carries TRBV5-1 and TRBJ2-2, with TRBD1 identical over 9 bases. The germline V gene has CDR1 SGHRS and CDR2 YFSETQ. The ends lost 1 base at V and 0 bases at J; junction bases unmatched: 4. CDR3 length equals 17 residues.

V is TRBV2 and J is TRBJ2-1, with 9 nucleotides matching TRBD1. Losses at the gene ends were 3 bases for V and 0 bases for J; bases not matched to a gene: 15. The germline CDR1 and CDR2 sequences are SNHLY and FYNNEI. This CDR3 is built from 20 residues. CDR3 in DNA: TGTGCCAGCAGTGAGAATAACCGGGACAGGGTCAAAGTCTCCTACAATGAGCAGTTCTTC. Its protein is CASSENNRDRVKVSYNEQFF.

This clone has only a few counts. This chain links TRBV5-1 with TRBJ2-7; no clear D gene. Trimming shortened V by 1 base and J by 2 bases, and 7 bases separated the two germline ends. CDR1 SGHRS and CDR2 YFSETQ come from the germline V gene. The CDR3 is made up of 13 amino acids. This CDR3 reads CASSLTGPYEQYF. In DNA, the CDR3 is TGCGCCAGCAGCTTGACGGGTCCCTACGAGCAGTACTTC.

This clone is a singleton in its sample. The chain couples TRBV6-5 to TRBJ1-6; TRBD1 is a possible D gene (6 bases). Trimming left V 0 bases short and J 7 bases short, with 10 bases between. Germline CDR1 MNHEY, CDR2 SVGAGI. The CDR3 sequence is 15 residues long. In DNA form, the CDR3 reads TGTGCCAGCAGTTACTCACGGCAGGGGAATTCACCCCTCCACTTT. Its translation: CASSYSRQGNSPLHF.

The chain is built from TRBV2 and TRBJ1-4; tentative D call: TRBD1 (6 bases). Germline V gene data show CDR1 as SNHLY and CDR2 as FYNNEI. The CDR3 consists of 15 residues. V lost 6 bases, J lost 4 bases, and 15 bases lay in between. In DNA form, the CDR3 reads TGTGCCAGCAGGATACAGGGCTACTTTAATGAAAAACTGTTTTTT. Protein: CASRIQGYFNEKLFF.

The genes are TRBV5-1 and TRBJ1-4; 7 positions agree with TRBD1. The V gene end was trimmed by 0 bases and the J gene end by 7 bases; junction bases not matched to a gene: 12. The germline CDR1 and CDR2 sequences are SGHRS and YFSETQ. The CDR3 loop spans 17 amino acids. CDR3: CASSLAGRGRVIEKLFF. For the CDR3, the DNA is TGCGCCAGCAGCTTGGCCGGTAGGGGGCGCGTTATTGAAAAACTGTTTTTT.

The chain joins TRBV15 to TRBJ2-7; TRBD2 is a possible D gene (5 bases). Germline V gene lookup returns CDR1 LNHNV and CDR2 YYDKDF (reference sequence). V shed 1 base and J shed 5 bases, with 15 bases lying between them. This CDR3 spans 15 amino acids. The CDR3 region is CATSRVRGARDEQYF. The CDR3 DNA follows: TGTGCCACCAGCAGAGTACGGGGTGCCCGCGACGAGCAGTACTTC. The whole variable domain, filled in from reference TRBV15 and TRBJ2-7, reads DAMVIQNPRYQVTQFGKPVTLSCSQTLNHNVMYWYQQKSSQAPKLLFHYYDKDFNNEADTPDNFQSRRPNTSFCFLDIRSPGLGDTAMYLCATSRVRGARDEQYFGPGTRLTVT.

The V gene is TRBV5-1, the J gene TRBJ1-2, with TRBD1 matching over 7 bases. This CDR3 is built from 15 residues. Germline lookup yields CDR1 SGHRS and CDR2 YFSETQ. The V segment lost 4 bases and the J segment 0 bases; nucleotides outside the gene matches: 6. CDR3 sequence: CASSTLTGSNYGYTF. DNA for the CDR3: TGCGCCAGCAGCACCCTGACAGGGTCTAACTATGGCTACACCTTC.

This clone came up once. V and J are TRBV10-3 and TRBJ1-6; TRBD1 agrees at 10 bases. Losses at the gene ends were 1 base for V and 9 bases for J; bases not matched to a gene: 0. The CDR3 has 14 amino acids. Germline-derived CDR1 and CDR2 are ENHRY and SYGVKD. CDR3 protein: CAISEWDRGSPLHF. The DNA for the CDR3 is TGTGCCATCAGTGAGTGGGACAGGGGTTCACCCCTCCACTTT.

This chain joins TRBV28 and TRBJ1-2; D not resolved. Germline V CDR1 and CDR2: MDHEN, SYDVKM. This CDR3 region has 12 residues. Trimming shortened V by 6 bases and J by 8 bases, and 13 bases separated the two germline ends. CDR3 DNA sequence: TGTGCCAGCAGCAAAGTGGCGGGGGGCTACACCTTC. Protein sequence: CASSKVAGGYTF.